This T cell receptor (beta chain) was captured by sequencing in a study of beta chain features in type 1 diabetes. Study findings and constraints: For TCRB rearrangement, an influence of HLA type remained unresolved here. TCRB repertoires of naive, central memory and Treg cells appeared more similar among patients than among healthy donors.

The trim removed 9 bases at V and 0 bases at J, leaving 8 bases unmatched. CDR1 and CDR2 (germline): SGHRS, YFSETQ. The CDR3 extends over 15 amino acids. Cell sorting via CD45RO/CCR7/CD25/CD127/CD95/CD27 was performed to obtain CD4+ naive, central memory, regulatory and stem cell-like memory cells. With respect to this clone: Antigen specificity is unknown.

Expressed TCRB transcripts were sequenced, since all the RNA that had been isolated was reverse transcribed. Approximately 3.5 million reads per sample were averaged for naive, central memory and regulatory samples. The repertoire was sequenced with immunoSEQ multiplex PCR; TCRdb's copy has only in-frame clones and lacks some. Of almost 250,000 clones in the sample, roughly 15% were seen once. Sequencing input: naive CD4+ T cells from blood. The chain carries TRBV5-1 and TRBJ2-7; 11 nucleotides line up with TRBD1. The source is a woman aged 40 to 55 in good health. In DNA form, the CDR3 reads TGCGCCACCGGAGCCGGGACAGGGGGCTCCTACGAGCAGTACTTC. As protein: CATGAGTGGSYEQYF.